A selection of T cell receptor beta chains follows, all from one sample in a study of blood T cell repertoires in COVID-19. TCRdb keeps only in-frame clones here, not all; method: immunoSEQ multiplex PCR. The sample lists just over 650,000 clones, around 89% occurring once. The sequenced material came from peripheral blood. These receptors all stem from a woman aged 18 to 35 with acute or convalescent COVID-19. The CDR3 runs from the conserved cysteine through the conserved F or W. The D gene is left open where the match is weak. Expanded clones are given a class, and other clones once, few, many or no size at all.

abundance	v_gene	j_gene	d_gene	len	CDR3nt	CDR3aa
NA	TRBV9	TRBJ1-1	NA	13	TGTGCCAGCAGCGTAGGAGGGAAAACTGAAGCTTTCTTT	CASSVGGKTEAFF
NA	TRBV6-6	TRBJ1-2	TRBD1	16	TGTGCCAGCAGTGTAACCGGGACAGGGCCTTTCTATGGCTACACCTTC	CASSVTGTGPFYGYTF
NA	TRBV5-6	TRBJ1-2	NA	14	TGTGCCAGCAGCTTGGGGCAGAAATTCTATGGCTACACCTTC	CASSLGQKFYGYTF
NA	TRBV2	TRBJ2-7	TRBD2	16	TGTGCCAGCAGTCCCGGGACTAGCGGGGCTTTATACGAGCAGTACTTC	CASSPGTSGALYEQYF
NA	TRBV19	TRBJ2-7	TRBD1	16	TGTGCCAGTGACGCGGGCCCGGGACAGGGAAACTACGAGCAGTACTTC	CASDAGPGQGNYEQYF
once	TRBV2	TRBJ2-5	TRBD2	16	TGTGCCAGCAGTGAACCCCCTAGCGGGTACCAAGAGACCCAGTACTTC	CASSEPPSGYQETQYF
NA	TRBV19	TRBJ1-1	NA	13	TGTGCCAGTAGTATCACACTACACACTGAAGCTTTCTTT	CASSITLHTEAFF
NA	TRBV7-2	TRBJ2-7	NA	13	TGTGCCAGCAGCCCCCGAGGGAGGTACGAGCAGTACTTC	CASSPRGRYEQYF
NA	TRBV27	TRBJ1-3	NA	15	TGTGCCAGCAGGTCGACAGGATCTTCTGGAAACACCATATATTTT	CASRSTGSSGNTIYF
NA	TRBV30	TRBJ1-2	TRBD1	13	TGTGCCTGGAGGAACCCCGACAGGGAAGGCTACACCTTC	CAWRNPDREGYTF
once	TRBV7-6	TRBJ2-7	TRBD1	13	TGTGCCAGCAGCCCCGGGACAGGGTACGAGCAGTACTTC	CASSPGTGYEQYF
NA	TRBV7-2	TRBJ2-7	TRBD1	15	TGTGCCAGCAGCTTAGCTCAGTACAGGGGTGCCGAGCAGTACTTC	CASSLAQYRGAEQYF
NA	TRBV6-6	TRBJ1-5	TRBD1	13	TGTGCCAGCAGTGGGACAGGTCAACAGCCCCAGCATTTT	CASSGTGQQPQHF
NA	TRBV9	TRBJ1-4	TRBD1	13	TGTGCCAGCAGCCCGACAGGGAATGAAAAACTGTTTTTT	CASSPTGNEKLFF
NA	TRBV28	TRBJ1-6	NA	15	TGTGCCAGCAGTTTCGAGTCGGTAGGGAGGTCACCCCTCCACTTT	CASSFESVGRSPLHF
NA	TRBV5-8	TRBJ1-1	NA	14	TGTGCCAGCAGCCGCTGGGGGGTAAGCACTGAAGCTTTCTTT	CASSRWGVSTEAFF
NA	TRBV19	TRBJ1-1	TRBD1	16	TGTGCCAGTAGTATAGGGACAGGGGGGAGAAACACTGAAGCTTTCTTT	CASSIGTGGRNTEAFF
NA	TRBV27	TRBJ1-1	NA	13	TGTGCCAGCAGGCTAATAGTGAACACTGAAGCTTTCTTT	CASRLIVNTEAFF
NA	TRBV6-1	TRBJ1-5	NA	16	TGTGCCAGCAGTGAATATCAGGGCCTGAGCAATCAGCCCCAGCATTTT	CASSEYQGLSNQPQHF
NA	TRBV7-9	TRBJ1-3	TRBD1	15	TGTGCCAGCACCTCGACAGGGGGCAGTGGAAACACCATATATTTT	CASTSTGGSGNTIYF
NA	TRBV5-6	TRBJ2-1	TRBD2	12	TGTGCCAGCACCGCCGGGGGGATATCGCCGTTCTTC	CASTAGGISPFF
NA	TRBV10-3	TRBJ2-6	NA	15	TGTGCCATCAGTGAAGACAGGTTTGGGGCCAACGTCCTGACTTTC	CAISEDRFGANVLTF
many	TRBV6-1	TRBJ2-1	NA	14	TGTGCCAGCAGTGAAAGTCCAGGGTACAATGAGCAGTTCTTC	CASSESPGYNEQFF
NA	TRBV9	TRBJ2-7	NA	16	TGTGCCAGCAGCGGGAAACAGGACGGGCCTTCCTACGAGCAGTACTTC	CASSGKQDGPSYEQYF
NA	TRBV27	TRBJ2-1	TRBD1	15	TGTGCCAGCAGACGGACAGGGGCCTCCTACAATGAGCAGTTCTTC	CASRRTGASYNEQFF
NA	TRBV9	TRBJ1-2	NA	17	TGTGCCAGCAGCGTAGGAGGCAGGGGCCAATCTAACTATGGCTACACCTTC	CASSVGGRGQSNYGYTF
NA	TRBV19	TRBJ1-1	NA	13	TGTGCCAGTAGTATAGACAGGGATAGTATAGCTTTCTTT	CASSIDRDSIAFF
NA	TRBV2	TRBJ2-7	TRBD1	14	TGTGCCAGCAGGGCACTCAGGGGGCGAAACGAGCAGTACTTC	CASRALRGRNEQYF
NA	TRBV12-5	TRBJ1-4	TRBD1	13	TGTGCTAGTCCGGGACAGCAGACCCAAAAACTGTTTTTT	CASPGQQTQKLFF
NA	TRBV9	TRBJ2-3	TRBD2	16	TGTGCCAGCAGCGTAGTAACGGGGGGGTACACAGATACGCAGTATTTT	CASSVVTGGYTDTQYF
NA	TRBV6-5	TRBJ1-2	TRBD1	13	TGTGCCAGCGGGGCAGGGGGCATCTATGGCTACACCTTC	CASGAGGIYGYTF
NA	TRBV27	TRBJ1-4	TRBD1	16	TGTGCCAGCAAAGGGGACAGGGGGCTTCCCGTGGAAAAACTGTTTTTT	CASKGDRGLPVEKLFF
NA	TRBV5-5	TRBJ1-1	NA	12	TGTGCCAGCAGCCAACAGGGCTTAGAGGCTTTCTTT	CASSQQGLEAFF
NA	TRBV9	TRBJ1-1	NA	13	TGTGCCAGCAGCGTACAAGGGGGCACTGAAGCTTTCTTT	CASSVQGGTEAFF
NA	TRBV30	TRBJ2-2	TRBD1	15	TGTGCCTGGAGTAGTACAGGGGGGCGCACCGGGGAGCTGTTTTTT	CAWSSTGGRTGELFF
NA	TRBV7-3	TRBJ2-7	NA	13	TGTGCCAGCAGCTTAACTAGAGAATACGAGCAGTACTTC	CASSLTREYEQYF
NA	TRBV19	TRBJ1-2	NA	14	TGTGCCAGTACCCCCGACAATTCTAACTATGGCTACACCTTC	CASTPDNSNYGYTF
NA	TRBV21-1	TRBJ2-7	NA	11	TGTGCCAGCAGCTGGGCGTTGAGGCAGTACTTC	CASSWALRQYF
NA	TRBV2	TRBJ2-7	NA	12	TGTGCCAGCAGTGAAGGGGGCGACGAGCAGTACTTC	CASSEGGDEQYF
once	TRBV5-6	TRBJ1-2	NA	13	TGTGCCAGCGGCGCCATCGGGGTGTTAGGCTACACCTTC	CASGAIGVLGYTF
NA	TRBV9	TRBJ1-1	NA	14	TGTGCCAGCAGCGTACCCTCGGGGAACACTGAAGCTTTCTTT	CASSVPSGNTEAFF
NA	TRBV5-1	TRBJ1-4	TRBD1	15	TGCGCCAGCAGCCCGGGACAGGGGGGGCATGAAAAACTGTTTTTT	CASSPGQGGHEKLFF
NA	TRBV7-9	TRBJ1-1	NA	16	TGTGCCAGCAGCTTAGCGGGTGGGGCCGGGAACACTGAAGCTTTCTTT	CASSLAGGAGNTEAFF
NA	TRBV6-5	TRBJ1-4	NA	13	TGTGCCAGCAGTTACGAGAAATATGAAAAACTGTTTTTT	CASSYEKYEKLFF
NA	TRBV29-1	TRBJ1-1	NA	12	TGCAGCGCAACAGGGATGGAAGCTGAAGCTTTCTTT	CSATGMEAEAFF
NA	TRBV6-5	TRBJ1-4	NA	12	TGTGCCAGCAGCTGGGGGGGCGAAAAACTGTTTTTT	CASSWGGEKLFF
NA	TRBV4-1	TRBJ2-5	TRBD2	16	TGCGCCAGCAGCGCCCCCCTAGCGGGGGGCAGGGAGACCCAGTACTTC	CASSAPLAGGRETQYF
NA	TRBV30	TRBJ2-1	TRBD2	13	TGTGCCTGGAGTCGGCTAGCGGGGGATGAGCAGTTCTTC	CAWSRLAGDEQFF
NA	TRBV27	TRBJ2-1	TRBD1	15	TGTGCCAGCAGGCCGGGACAGGGGTCCTACAATGAGCAGTTCTTC	CASRPGQGSYNEQFF
NA	TRBV29-1	TRBJ2-3	NA	14	TGCAGCGGGGAGAGGGGGGGAAGCACAGATACGCAGTATTTT	CSGERGGSTDTQYF